Only one count was recorded for the clone carrying this T cell receptor beta chain. The data were taken from a study of CD8+CD57+ T cells in acquired aplastic anemia. Across the whole study: The mean DNA yield obtained from sorted CD4+ and CD8+ cells came to 3 to 4 ug.

CDR3 and TCR beta VDJ profiling relied on genomic DNA as the template. MiXCR, run by TCRdb on the reads, gives a single entry per CDR3 protein. The repertoire has about 160,000 distinct CDR3 sequences, around 40% of them found once; the top ten carry about 1.1%. Trimming stripped 6 bases from V and 9 bases from J, with 12 bases between. This CDR3 spans 13 amino acids. The chain combines TRBV12-3 or TRBV12-4 with TRBJ1-6, with D possibly TRBD1 on 5 matching bases. The clonotype comes from a human donor in good health. The sequenced material came from sorted CD4+, CD8+, or CD8+CD57+ T cells (not recorded which) from PBMCs. The CDR3 loop reads CASRPGGGSPLHF. In nucleotides, the CDR3 is TGTGCCAGCAGGCCCGGGGGGGGTTCACCCCTCCACTTT.